This T cell receptor beta chain comes out of a study of blood T cells in healthy people across ages. Study-wide findings and caveats: Older individuals had lower TCR beta diversity per million T cells (the decline was roughly linear). TCR beta diversity was tightly associated with the proportion of naive T cells. Long-lived and aged donors differed, with more naive CD4+ cells and higher diversity in the long-lived.

Points on this clonotype: Its matching antigen is unknown.

Germline V gene sequence: CDR1 SGHAT, CDR2 FQNNGV. V lost 5 bases, J lost 5 bases, and 11 bases lay in between. The CDR3 sequence is 13 residues long. Together with a sample-barcoded 5' primer, a J-beta primer mix was included in a second PCR lasting about 7 to 11 cycles. One entry per CDR3 protein, called by TCRdb with MiXCR from the 5' RACE reads. Counted here are about 1.8 million distinct CDR3 sequences, 40% to 55% occurring once; the ten biggest clones make up roughly 2%. The V and J genes are TRBV11-2 and TRBJ2-3, with D unresolved. The material sequenced was blood. The clonotype comes from a woman in her forties in good health. In DNA form, the CDR3 reads TGTGCCAGCAGCCCCACTTTCGGAGATACGCAGTATTTT. Translation gives CASSPTFGDTQYF.